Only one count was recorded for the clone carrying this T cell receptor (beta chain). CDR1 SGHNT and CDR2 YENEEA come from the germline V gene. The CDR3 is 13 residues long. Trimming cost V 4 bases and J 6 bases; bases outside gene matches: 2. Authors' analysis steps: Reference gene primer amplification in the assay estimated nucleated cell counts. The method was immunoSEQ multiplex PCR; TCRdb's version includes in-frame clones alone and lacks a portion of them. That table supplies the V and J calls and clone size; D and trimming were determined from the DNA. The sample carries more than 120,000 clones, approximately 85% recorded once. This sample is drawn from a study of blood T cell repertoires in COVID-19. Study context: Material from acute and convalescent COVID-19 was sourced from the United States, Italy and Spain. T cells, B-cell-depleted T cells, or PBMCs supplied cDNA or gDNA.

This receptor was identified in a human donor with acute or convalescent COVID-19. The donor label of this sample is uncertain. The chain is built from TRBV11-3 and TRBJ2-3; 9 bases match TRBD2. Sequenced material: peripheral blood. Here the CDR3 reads CASSSSGTDTQYF. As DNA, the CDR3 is TGTGCCAGCAGCTCTAGCGGGACCGATACGCAGTATTTT.